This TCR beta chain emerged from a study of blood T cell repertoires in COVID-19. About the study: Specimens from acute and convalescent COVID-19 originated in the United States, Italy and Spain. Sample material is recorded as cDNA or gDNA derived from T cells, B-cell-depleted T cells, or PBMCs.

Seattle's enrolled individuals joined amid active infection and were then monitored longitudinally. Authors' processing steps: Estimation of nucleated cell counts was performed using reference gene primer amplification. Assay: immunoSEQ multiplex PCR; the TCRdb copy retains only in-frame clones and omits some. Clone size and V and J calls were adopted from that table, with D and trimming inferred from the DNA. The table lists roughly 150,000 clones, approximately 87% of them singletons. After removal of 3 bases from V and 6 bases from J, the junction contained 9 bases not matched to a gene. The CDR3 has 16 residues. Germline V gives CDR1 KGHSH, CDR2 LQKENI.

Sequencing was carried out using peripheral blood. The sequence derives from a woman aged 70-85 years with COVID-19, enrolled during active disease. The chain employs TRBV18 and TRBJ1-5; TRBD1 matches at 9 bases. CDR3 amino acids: CASSPRTGEEGQPQHF. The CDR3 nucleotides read TGTGCCAGCTCACCCCGGACAGGGGAGGAGGGTCAGCCCCAGCATTTT.